Listed here are 6 T cell receptor beta chains from one sample, sequenced in a study of STAT5B mutations in CD4+ large granular lymphocyte leukemia. Profiling relied on immunoSEQ multiplex PCR, and the TCRdb table lists in-frame clones only, not all of them. This sample has roughly 34,000 clones; about 80% occur once, and the top ten carry over 6%. The sequenced material came from CD4+ T cells from blood buffy coats. The origin of the receptors is a human donor in good health.

This CDR3 reads CASSLERGQTYEQYF. The CDR3 DNA is TGTGCCAGCAGCTTGGAGCGGGGACAGACCTACGAGCAGTACTTC. The V and J genes are TRBV7-2 and TRBJ2-7; either TRBD1 or TRBD2 may fit D (7 bases each). The CDR3 runs to 15 residues. Germline-derived CDR1 and CDR2 are SGHTA and FQGNSA. Trimming shortened V by 3 bases and J by 2 bases, and 14 bases separated the two germline ends.

Only a few counts were recorded for this clone. V and J are TRBV7-9 and TRBJ2-7; 11 bases match TRBD2. Losses at the gene ends were 4 bases for V and 3 bases for J; bases not matched to a gene: 2. Germline-derived CDR1 and CDR2 are SEHNR and FQNEAQ (reference sequence). The length of the CDR3 is 14 residues. The CDR3 DNA sequence: TGTGCCAGCAGCTCCGGACTAGCGGGCTACGAGCAGTACTTC. Protein product: CASSSGLAGYEQYF.

The rearrangement uses TRBV30 and TRBJ2-3; 8 nucleotides agree with TRBD2. Looked up from germline, CDR1 is GTSNPN and CDR2 is SVGIG (reference sequence). V lost 0 bases and J lost 0; bases outside the gene matches: 2. This CDR3 has 15 amino acids. The DNA of the CDR3 is TGTGCCTGGAGTGTGACGGGGGGGAGCACAGATACGCAGTATTTT. It yields the protein CAWSVTGGSTDTQYF.

This sequence joins TRBV10-2 and TRBJ1-5, with D possibly matching TRBD1 (6 bases). Trimming shortened V by 3 bases and J by 4 bases, and 13 bases separated the two germline ends. The germline V gene encodes CDR1 WSHSY and CDR2 SAAADI. The CDR3 runs 15 residues. The CDR3 region has the DNA TGCGCCAGCAGTGATTCCGGGGGCGCGAATCAGCCCCAGCATTTT. This translates into CASSDSGGANQPQHF.

The chain couples TRBV2 to TRBJ1-1; D not resolved. There are 13 residues in the CDR3. V lost 6 bases to trimming and J lost 8 bases, with 16 bases between them. The germline V gene has CDR1 SNHLY and CDR2 FYNNEI. CDR3 bases: TGTGCCAGCAGCCTCACCCCCCGGGGAGAAGCTTTCTTT. Residues: CASSLTPRGEAFF.

The CDR3 reads CASSLKFGAGRLYTQYF. Written as DNA, the CDR3 is TGTGCCAGCAGCTTAAAGTTTGGAGCGGGGAGACTGTATACGCAGTATTTT. The chain employs TRBV7-8 and TRBJ2-3, with TRBD2 identical over 7 bases. The trim removed 2 bases at V and 7 bases at J, leaving 15 bases unmatched. CDR3 size: 17 residues. Looked up from germline, CDR1 is SGHVS and CDR2 is FQNEAQ.